The sequence of this TCR beta chain was determined in a study of molecular identifiers for immune sequencing clone quantification (dated by TCRdb to the late 2010s). In the study overall: For a replicate experiment, the RNA from either approximately 20,000 or 100,000 naive CD8 T cells was divided into five aliquots, and four of those aliquots went on to sequencing. The study was a methods study using CD8 T cells to benchmark molecular-identifier clustering-based TCR repertoire sequencing (MIDCIRS) and TCR RNA copy counting. Paper-wide results and their limitations: Modeling estimated about 3 recovered TCR RNA copies per cell, compared with about 10 by digital PCR, which implies roughly 30% capture efficiency. Spiked-in Jurkat TCR RNA (around nine copies' worth), which is not part of the donor repertoire, was contained in the naive libraries. When barcode sub-clustering was not used, chimeric consensus sequences inflated TCR diversity, with chimeras reaching as high as 47%. Even against a background of around 950,000 naive CD8 T cells, spiked-in Jurkat TCR RNA amounting to a single cell's worth was reported to be detectable. The sizes of highly expanded clones could end up underestimated when identical TCR molecules share a barcode. In CMV-specific effector cells, clones with more than 20 RNA copies accounted for over 97% of molecules, whereas in naive cells such clones accounted for under 1%.

This clonotype came up many times. Its antigen specificity is not known. No base quality values were provided; no much bigger clone lies one nucleotide off. Libraries were made using PCR. TCRdb records Illumina HiSeq 4000 as the sequencer. Bulk TCR libraries were prepared as previously described, using TCR primers listed in Table S5. Total RNA was purified with the Qiagen AllPrep DNA/RNA kit. Before any analysis, reads coming from multiple sequencing runs of the same library were combined into one pool. Per the original workflow: Only reads with exact TCR constant sequence were kept, trimmed to 150 nt, and grouped by their 12-nt molecular barcodes. Reads inside each barcode group were sub-clustered using a 15% Levenshtein threshold, and a quality-weighted consensus sequence was constructed for each RNA molecule. Non-functional sequences were excluded, and lower-count sequences lying one edit away from another sequence were also excluded. Barcode sub-clusters with fewer than 20% of the maximum read count were removed, based on fitting two negative binomial distributions. TCRdb ran its own pipeline on the public reads, namely fastp trimming at Q25 and MiXCR clone calling, and kept in-frame beta chains. Identical CDR3 proteins give one entry, which carries the most common genes and DNA. The authors' filters were not applied to this entry. This sample has more than 300,000 distinct CDR3 sequences in its table, and 20% to 25% of those were observed once. The ten largest clones add up to approximately 0.85% of the sample.

From a lookup of the germline V gene (reference sequence), CDR1 and CDR2 are LNHDA and SQIVND. CDR3 length: 14 amino acids, cysteine to phenylalanine. CDR3 DNA is the only sequence kept; it has 42 bases, read in frame from the first base. The V and J ends are trimmed by 7 bases and 4 bases, leaving 16 bases between them. Libraries of naive CD8 T cells were generated from roughly 21,000 to 960,000 sorted cells, with 10%, 30% or 50% of the purified RNA used. On a BD FACSAria II, naive CD8 T cells were FACS-sorted as CD8+CD4-CCR7+CD45RA+ and collected into RLT Plus buffer. Detection sensitivity was tested by spiking Jurkat RNA equal to over 8 TCR copies' worth into samples containing roughly 19,000-1,000,000 naive CD8 T cells. Enrichment of CD8 T cells was performed with RosetteSep CD8+ T Cell Enrichment Cocktail and Ficoll-Paque, after which ACK red cell lysis was carried out.

Sequenced input: naive CD8+ T cells from blood, with Jurkat cell RNA spiked in. Sample cell subset or site, as interpreted from the label and publication: FACS-sorted CD8+CD4-CCR7+CD45RA+ naive T cells. This TCR derives from a human donor in good health. Some libraries in this study had Jurkat cell RNA spiked in. The chain uses TRBV19 and TRBJ1-1, with TRBD1 perhaps the D gene, on 5 matching bases. The CDR3 loop reads CASISGVGPTEAFF. The DNA is as follows: TGTGCCAGTATCTCGGGGGTGGGACCCACTGAAGCTTTCTTT. The entire variable domain, with the stretches around the CDR3 drawn from the reference TRBV19 and TRBJ1-1 proteins, is DGGITQSPKYLFRKEGQNVTLSCEQNLNHDAMYWYRQDPGQGLRLIYYSQIVNDFQKGDIAEGYSVSREKKESFPLTVTSAQKNPTAFYLCASISGVGPTEAFFGQGTRLTVV.